The sequence of this TCR beta chain was determined in a study of T cells in localized non-small cell lung cancer. Measured with immunoSEQ multiplex PCR; TCRdb has only the in-frame clones, and not every one. The repertoire has 40,000 to 65,000 clones, around nine tenths of them found once; the top ten carry roughly a sixth. Germline values: CDR1 SEHNR, CDR2 FQNEAQ (reference sequence). The CDR3 contains 15 residues. Trimming shortened V by 3 bases and J by 6 bases, and 18 bases separated the two germline ends. Sample: PBMCs, taken before any cancer treatment. This chain joins TRBV7-9 and TRBJ2-7, with TRBD1 as a possible D gene (5 bases). The clonotype comes from a female donor with stage II lung adenocarcinoma. CDR3 DNA sequence: TGTGCCAGCAGCTTGCAGGGCCGCTTAGCCTCCGAGCAGTACTTC. It specifies CASSLQGRLASEQYF. The full variable domain, in which reference TRBV7-9 and TRBJ2-7 provide the parts outside the CDR3, is DTGVSQNPRHKITKRGQNVTFRCDPISEHNRLYWYRQTLGQGPEFLTYFQNEAQLEKSRLLSDRFSAERPKGSFSTLEIQRTEQGDSAMYLCASSLQGRLASEQYFGPGTRLTVT.